This passage covers 2 T cell receptor beta chains from one sample sequenced in a study of cytomegalovirus exposure and HLA in healthy donors. PCR amplification relied on 60 Vbeta primers (plus 13 Jbeta primers). Clones were read by immunoSEQ multiplex PCR, and TCRdb kept only the in-frame ones, dropping some. Among about 200,000 clones listed, around 79% were seen once. The sample was PBMCs. Receptors were obtained from a girl aged 2-15 years in good health and CMV-seronegative.

Only a few counts were recorded for this clone. The chain couples TRBV5-4 to TRBJ1-1, with 7 positions matching TRBD1. J gave up 3 bases and V 3 bases, and 11 bases lay outside the gene matches. This CDR3 contains 16 residues. Germline V gene lookup returns CDR1 SGHNT and CDR2 YYREEE (reference sequence). The CDR3 loop reads CASSSYLGQSDTEAFF. CDR3 DNA: TGTGCCAGCAGCTCTTACCTGGGACAGAGCGACACTGAAGCTTTCTTT.

This chain connects TRBV5-1 to TRBJ2-7; 10 bases line up with TRBD2. From germline, CDR1 is SGHRS and CDR2 YFSETQ. Losses at the gene ends were 0 bases for V and 3 bases for J; bases not matched to a gene: 9. The CDR3 loop spans 17 amino acids. The CDR3 nucleotides read TGCGCCAGCAGCTTGGGCGAAACTAGCGGGGCCTTCTACGAGCAGTACTTC. It encodes CASSLGETSGAFYEQYF. Full variable domain (outside the CDR3, taken from reference TRBV5-1 and TRBJ2-7): KAGVTQTPRYLIKTRGQQVTLSCSPISGHRSVSWYQQTPGQGLQFLFEYFSETQRNKGNFPGRFSGRQFSNSRSEMNVSTLELGDSALYLCASSLGETSGAFYEQYFGPGTRLTVT.